The rows below give T cell receptor beta chains drawn from one sample of a study of blood T cell repertoires in COVID-19. Data came from immunoSEQ multiplex PCR; TCRdb stores just in-frame clones and leaves some out. The sample lists tens of thousands of clones; over 70% were seen once. Source material: peripheral blood. The receptors shown here come from a human donor in a cohort sampled during active COVID-19. CDR3s include the opening cysteine and the closing phenylalanine or tryptophan. A D gene is named only where the DNA matches it firmly. Where a row states a size, it is once, few, many or the class of an expanded clone; other rows omit it.

V gene,clone size,J gene,D gene,CDR3 DNA,CDR3 protein
TRBV24-1,NA,TRBJ2-1,NA,TGTGCCACCTCACCGGGACAAGTCAACAATGAGCAGTTCTTC,CATSPGQVNNEQFF
TRBV19,NA,TRBJ1-2,NA,TGTGCCAGTAGTATCGCGGGGGCTCAAGGCTACACCTTC,CASSIAGAQGYTF
TRBV6-6,NA,TRBJ1-1,NA,TGTGCCAGCAGTAAGCTCAGGGAAAAAAACACTGAAGCTTTCTTT,CASSKLREKNTEAFF
TRBV29-1,once,TRBJ2-7,TRBD1,TGCAGCGTTCGGGACAGCGGATCCTACGAGCAGTACTTC,CSVRDSGSYEQYF
TRBV15,NA,TRBJ2-5,NA,TGTGCCACCAGCAAGCCTAAAGAGACCCAGTACTTC,CATSKPKETQYF
TRBV19,NA,TRBJ2-1,NA,TGTGCCAGTAGTATCCTGGACGGGAAATCCTACAATGAGCAGTTCTTC,CASSILDGKSYNEQFF
TRBV11-3,NA,TRBJ2-5,NA,TGTGCCAGCAGCTTTGGGAGCCAAGAGACCCAGTACTTC,CASSFGSQETQYF
TRBV7-3,NA,TRBJ2-2,NA,TGTGCCAGCAGCTCAGGGATTAGCAACACCGGGGAGCTGTTTTTT,CASSSGISNTGELFF
TRBV14,NA,TRBJ2-7,TRBD1,TGTGCCAGCAGCCACCGAGGACGGGACAGGACCTACGAGCAGTACTTC,CASSHRGRDRTYEQYF
TRBV7-8,NA,TRBJ2-7,TRBD2,TGTGCCAGCAGCTTAGCGCGGGCTAGCGGGAACTACGAGCAGTACTTC,CASSLARASGNYEQYF
TRBV6-4,NA,TRBJ2-1,TRBD2,TGTGCCAGCAGTGATGGGACTAGCGCACACAATGAGCAGTTCTTC,CASSDGTSAHNEQFF
TRBV5-1,NA,TRBJ2-1,NA,TGCGCCAGCAGCTTGGGAACTTATGAGCAGTTCTTC,CASSLGTYEQFF
TRBV30,few,TRBJ2-7,TRBD2,TGTGCCTGGAGATGGACTAGCGGGAGTGGTGAGCAGTACTTC,CAWRWTSGSGEQYF
TRBV6-1,NA,TRBJ2-3,NA,TGTGCCAGCAGTGAACACTCAGATACGCAGTATTTT,CASSEHSDTQYF
TRBV5-1,NA,TRBJ2-5,TRBD2,TGCGCCAGCAGCGGGGGACTAGCGGGAAAAGAGACCCAGTACTTC,CASSGGLAGKETQYF
TRBV9,NA,TRBJ2-7,TRBD2,TGTGCCAGCAGCGTAGTAGCGGGAGGGTACGAGCAGTACTTC,CASSVVAGGYEQYF
TRBV6-5,NA,TRBJ1-2,NA,TGTGCCGCAGGGAATTATGGCTACACCTTC,CAAGNYGYTF
TRBV5-1,once,TRBJ2-7,NA,TGCGCCAGCAGCTTTACAGGGGGGGACTCCTACGAGCAGTACTTC,CASSFTGGDSYEQYF
TRBV3-1/TRBV3-2,NA,TRBJ2-3,TRBD2,TGTGCCAGCAGCACTAGCGGACTCGCCGGTACGCAGTATTTT,CASSTSGLAGTQYF
TRBV5-1,NA,TRBJ2-3,NA,TGCGCCAGCAGCCGAGGGGACACCCTGGATACGCAGTATTTT,CASSRGDTLDTQYF
TRBV15,NA,TRBJ1-2,NA,TGTGCCACCAGCAGAGAACAGGGAGTCGATGGCTACACCTTC,CATSREQGVDGYTF
TRBV3-1/TRBV3-2,NA,TRBJ1-5,TRBD1,TGTGCCAGCAGCCAAGAAGGTTGGTCCGGCTACAGGGGGTTTCTCAATCAGCCCCAGCATTTT,CASSQEGWSGYRGFLNQPQHF
TRBV18,once,TRBJ1-6,NA,TGTGCCAGCTCACCTGGGCAGGGGATACCCCTCCACTTT,CASSPGQGIPLHF
TRBV2,few,TRBJ2-6,NA,TGTGCCAGCAGTGCTCGAGTTCCGGGAAGCTCTGGGGCCAACGTCCTGACTTTC,CASSARVPGSSGANVLTF
TRBV7-2,NA,TRBJ1-5,TRBD1,TGTGCCAGCAGCGAGGGACAGGGAAGGTCGCCCCAGCATTTT,CASSEGQGRSPQHF
TRBV5-4,NA,TRBJ2-1,NA,TGTGCCAGCACCCTAGGGCAGGGCTCCTACAATGAGCAGTTCTTC,CASTLGQGSYNEQFF
TRBV23-1,NA,TRBJ2-5,TRBD2,TGCGCCAGCAGTCAAGCACTTCGACTAGCGGGAGTGGGAGAGACCCAGTACTTC,CASSQALRLAGVGETQYF
TRBV5-6,NA,TRBJ2-7,TRBD1,TGTGCCAGCAGCTGGTACAGGGGCTACGAGCAGTACTTC,CASSWYRGYEQYF
TRBV9,NA,TRBJ2-3,TRBD1,TGTGCCAGCAGCCCCCGGGGGACAGGGAGGATTACAGATACGCAGTATTTT,CASSPRGTGRITDTQYF
TRBV5-1,NA,TRBJ1-1,NA,TGCGCCAGCAGCACAGGGAACACTGAAGCTTTCTTT,CASSTGNTEAFF
TRBV10-2,NA,TRBJ2-1,TRBD2,TGCGCCAGCACCCCAAGGGTAGCGGGAGCGGGTGAGCAGTTCTTC,CASTPRVAGAGEQFF
TRBV27,NA,TRBJ2-2,TRBD2,TGTGCCAGCAGTTTTAGCGGGAGGGCCGCCGGGGAGCTGTTTTTT,CASSFSGRAAGELFF
TRBV9,NA,TRBJ1-4,TRBD1,TGTGCCAGCAGTTCAGGGGGTACTAATGAAAAACTGTTTTTT,CASSSGGTNEKLFF
TRBV28,NA,TRBJ1-4,NA,TGTGCCAGCAGTACCGGACAGCTGCCGGAAAAACTGTTTTTT,CASSTGQLPEKLFF
TRBV20-1,NA,TRBJ1-2,NA,TGCAGTGCCCGGGGTGATGGCTACACCTTC,CSARGDGYTF
TRBV6-5,once,TRBJ1-1,TRBD1,TGTGCCAGCAGTTTTATGAGGACAGGGGGGAACACTGAAGCTTTCTTT,CASSFMRTGGNTEAFF
TRBV9,NA,TRBJ2-2,NA,TGTGCCAGCAGCGTAGGCGGCAGGGGGGTCACCGGGGAGCTGTTTTTT,CASSVGGRGVTGELFF
TRBV5-1,NA,TRBJ2-7,NA,TGCGCCAGCAGCTTGAGCATAGGGCAGGGTTCATCCTACGAGCAGTACTTC,CASSLSIGQGSSYEQYF
TRBV29-1,NA,TRBJ2-1,TRBD2,TGCAGCGATAGGACTAGCGGTCGTGAGCAGTTCTTC,CSDRTSGREQFF
TRBV28,NA,TRBJ2-6,TRBD2,TGTGCCAGCAGTAACCTTCGGGGGGCTGGGGCCAACGTCCTGACTTTC,CASSNLRGAGANVLTF
TRBV7-2,NA,TRBJ2-1,TRBD2,TGTGCCAGCATCCCAGGCCCGGGACTAGCTTACAATGAGCAGTTCTTC,CASIPGPGLAYNEQFF
TRBV27,NA,TRBJ2-1,TRBD1,TGTGCCAGCAGTTTAAACAGGGGCCCCCAGTTCTTC,CASSLNRGPQFF
TRBV19,NA,TRBJ2-7,TRBD1,TGTGCCAGTAGTATGACAGGGATTGGGGTCGAGCAGTACTTC,CASSMTGIGVEQYF
TRBV6-5,NA,TRBJ2-1,TRBD2,TGTGCCAGCAGTTACGCCCCCGTAGCGGGAGTAAATGAGCAGTTCTTC,CASSYAPVAGVNEQFF
TRBV7-9,NA,TRBJ2-1,NA,TGTGCCAGCAGCTTGGGAGGGGGGGTTTTGAGCAATGAGCAGTTCTTC,CASSLGGGVLSNEQFF
TRBV14,few,TRBJ1-1,TRBD1,TGTGCCAGCAGCCGGACAGGTTTGGTGGAAGCTTTCTTT,CASSRTGLVEAFF
TRBV19,NA,TRBJ2-5,NA,TGTGCCAGTAGTAATCCGGGTTTGGGAGAGACCCAGTACTTC,CASSNPGLGETQYF
TRBV12-3/TRBV12-4,NA,TRBJ1-5,NA,TGTGCCAGCAGTTTACGACAACAGCCCCAGCATTTT,CASSLRQQPQHF
TRBV15,NA,TRBJ2-5,NA,TGTGCCACCAGCAGAGGGGCCCTCCAAGAGACCCAGTACTTC,CATSRGALQETQYF
TRBV7-9,NA,TRBJ2-6,NA,TGTGCCAGCAGCCCCACGGGGTCTACTGGGGCCAACGTCCTGACTTTC,CASSPTGSTGANVLTF
TRBV27,NA,TRBJ2-7,NA,TGTGCCAGCAGCTTTGACAGGTACACCTACGAGCAGTACTTC,CASSFDRYTYEQYF
TRBV24-1,NA,TRBJ2-1,TRBD2,TGTGCCACCGGGTTAGCGGGGAGCTCCTACAATGAGCAGTTCTTC,CATGLAGSSYNEQFF
TRBV19,NA,TRBJ1-4,NA,TGTGCCAGTAGTATTAGCGGCCGGTCTAATGAAAAACTGTTTTTT,CASSISGRSNEKLFF
TRBV19,NA,TRBJ2-2,NA,TGTGCCAGTAGTGTTACCAGGGCCGGGGAGCTGTTTTTT,CASSVTRAGELFF